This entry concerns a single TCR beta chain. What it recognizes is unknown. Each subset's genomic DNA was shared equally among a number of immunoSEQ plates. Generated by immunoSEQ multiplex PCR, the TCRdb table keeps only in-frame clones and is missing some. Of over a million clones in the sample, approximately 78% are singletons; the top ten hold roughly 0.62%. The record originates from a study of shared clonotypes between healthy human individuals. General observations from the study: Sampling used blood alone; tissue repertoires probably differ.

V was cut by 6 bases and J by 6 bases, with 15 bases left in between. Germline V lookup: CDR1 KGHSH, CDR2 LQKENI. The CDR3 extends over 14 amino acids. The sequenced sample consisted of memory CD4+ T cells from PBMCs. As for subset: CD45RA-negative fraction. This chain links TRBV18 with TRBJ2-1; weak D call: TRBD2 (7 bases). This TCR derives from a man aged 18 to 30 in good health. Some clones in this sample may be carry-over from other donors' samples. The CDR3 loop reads CASSRGALGNEQFF. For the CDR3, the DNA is TGTGCCAGCTCCCGGGGGGCTTTGGGCAATGAGCAGTTCTTC.